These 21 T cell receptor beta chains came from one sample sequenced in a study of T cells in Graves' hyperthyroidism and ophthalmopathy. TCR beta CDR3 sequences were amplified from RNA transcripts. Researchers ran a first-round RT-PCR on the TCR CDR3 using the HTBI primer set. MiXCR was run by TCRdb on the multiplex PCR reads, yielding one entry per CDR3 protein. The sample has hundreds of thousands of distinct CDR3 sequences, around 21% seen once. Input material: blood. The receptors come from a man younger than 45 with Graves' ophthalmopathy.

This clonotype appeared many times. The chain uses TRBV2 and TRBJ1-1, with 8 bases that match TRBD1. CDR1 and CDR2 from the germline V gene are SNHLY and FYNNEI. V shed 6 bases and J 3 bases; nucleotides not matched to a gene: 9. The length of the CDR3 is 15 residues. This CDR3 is CASRDLTGADTEAFF. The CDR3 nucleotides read TGTGCCAGCAGGGATTTGACAGGGGCTGACACTGAAGCTTTCTTT.

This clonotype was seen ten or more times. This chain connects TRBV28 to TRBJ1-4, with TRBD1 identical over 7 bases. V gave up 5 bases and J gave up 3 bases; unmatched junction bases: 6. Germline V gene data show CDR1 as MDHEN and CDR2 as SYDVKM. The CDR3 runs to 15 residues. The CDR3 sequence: CASSVLTGSNEKLFF. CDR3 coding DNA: TGTGCCAGCAGTGTCCTGACAGGGTCTAATGAAAAACTGTTTTTT.

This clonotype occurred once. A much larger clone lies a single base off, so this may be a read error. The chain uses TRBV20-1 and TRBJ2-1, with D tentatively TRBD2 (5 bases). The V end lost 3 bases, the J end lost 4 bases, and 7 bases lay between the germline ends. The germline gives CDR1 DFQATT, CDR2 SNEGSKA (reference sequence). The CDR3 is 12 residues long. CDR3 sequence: CSASGKYNEQFF. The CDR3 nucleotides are TGCAGTGCTAGCGGGAAATACAATGAGCAGTTCTTC.

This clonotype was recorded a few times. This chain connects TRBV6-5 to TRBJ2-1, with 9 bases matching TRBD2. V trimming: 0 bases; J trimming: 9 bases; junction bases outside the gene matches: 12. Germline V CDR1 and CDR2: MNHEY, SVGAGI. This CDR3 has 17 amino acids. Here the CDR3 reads CASSYSMSGTSSGEQFF. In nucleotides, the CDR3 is TGTGCCAGCAGTTACTCGATGTCCGGGACTAGCTCGGGTGAGCAGTTCTTC.

CDR3 sequence: CASGRTPLLEKNQPQHF. DNA for the CDR3: TGTGCCAGCGGTCGGACCCCGCTTTTGGAGAAGAATCAGCCCCAGCATTTT. The chain joins TRBV2 to TRBJ1-5; D call uncertain. This CDR3 is built from 17 residues. V was shortened by 8 bases and J by 4 bases, with 24 bases between the two germline ends. Germline V gives CDR1 SNHLY, CDR2 FYNNEI.

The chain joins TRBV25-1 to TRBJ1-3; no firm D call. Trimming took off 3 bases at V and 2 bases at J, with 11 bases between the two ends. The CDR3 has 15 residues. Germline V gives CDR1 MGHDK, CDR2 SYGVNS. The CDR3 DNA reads TGTGCCAGCAGTGATAAGCGTCATACTGGAAACACCATATATTTT. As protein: CASSDKRHTGNTIYF.

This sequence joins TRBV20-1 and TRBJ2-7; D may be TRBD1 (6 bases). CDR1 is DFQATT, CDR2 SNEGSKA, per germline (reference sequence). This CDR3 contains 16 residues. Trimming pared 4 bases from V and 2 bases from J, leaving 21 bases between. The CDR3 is CSATGDRSGSPYEQYF. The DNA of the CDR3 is TGCAGTGCTACCGGAGACAGGTCCGGTTCCCCCTACGAGCAGTACTTC.

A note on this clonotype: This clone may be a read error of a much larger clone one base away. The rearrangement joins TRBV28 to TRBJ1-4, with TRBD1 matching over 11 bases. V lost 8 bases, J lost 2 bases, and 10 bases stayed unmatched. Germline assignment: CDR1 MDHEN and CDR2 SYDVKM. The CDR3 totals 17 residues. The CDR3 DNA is TGTGCCAGCGGGACAGGGGGATCGATGGGGACTAATGAAAAACTGTTTTTT. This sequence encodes CASGTGGSMGTNEKLFF.

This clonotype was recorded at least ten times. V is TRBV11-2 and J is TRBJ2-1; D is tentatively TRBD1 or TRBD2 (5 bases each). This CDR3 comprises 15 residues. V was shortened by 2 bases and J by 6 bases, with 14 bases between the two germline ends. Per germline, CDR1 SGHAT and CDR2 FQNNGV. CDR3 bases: TGTGCCAGCAGCTTACACCGGGACCTCTTCAATGAGCAGTTCTTC. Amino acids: CASSLHRDLFNEQFF.

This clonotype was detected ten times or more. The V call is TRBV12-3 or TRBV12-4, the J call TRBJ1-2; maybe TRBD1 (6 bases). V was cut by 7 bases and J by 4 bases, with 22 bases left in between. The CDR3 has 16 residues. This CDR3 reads CASTTSDSTQIYGYTF. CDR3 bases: TGTGCCAGCACAACCTCGGACAGTACCCAAATCTATGGCTACACCTTC.

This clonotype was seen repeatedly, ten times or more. The CDR3 DNA is TGTGCCAGCAGCTCAATACAGGTCTACGAGCAGTACTTC. This translates into CASSSIQVYEQYF. The chain carries TRBV11-2 and TRBJ2-7, with D tentatively TRBD1 (5 bases). Trimming removed 4 bases from V and 3 bases from J, with 10 bases in between. This CDR3 contains 13 residues. Germline-derived CDR1 and CDR2 are SGHAT and FQNNGV.

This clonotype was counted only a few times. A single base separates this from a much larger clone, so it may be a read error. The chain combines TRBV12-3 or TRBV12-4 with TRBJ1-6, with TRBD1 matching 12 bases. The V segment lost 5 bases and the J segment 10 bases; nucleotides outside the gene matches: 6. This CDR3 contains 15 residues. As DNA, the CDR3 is TGTGCCAGCAGTCCCGGGACAGGGGGCGGGTCACCCCTCCACTTT. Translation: CASSPGTGGGSPLHF.

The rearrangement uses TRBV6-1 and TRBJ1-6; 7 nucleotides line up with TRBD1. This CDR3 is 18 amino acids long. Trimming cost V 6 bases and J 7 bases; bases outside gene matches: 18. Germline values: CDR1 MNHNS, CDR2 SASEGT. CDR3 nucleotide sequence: TGTGCCAGCAGCCACCAGATTCAAGTACAGGGGAGGAATTCACCCCTCCACTTT. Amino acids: CASSHQIQVQGRNSPLHF.

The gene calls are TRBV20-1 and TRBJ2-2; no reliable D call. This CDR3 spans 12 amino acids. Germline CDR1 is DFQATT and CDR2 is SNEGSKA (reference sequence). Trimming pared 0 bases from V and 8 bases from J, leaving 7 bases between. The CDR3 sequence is CSARDGTGELFF. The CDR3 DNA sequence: TGCAGTGCTAGAGATGGCACGGGGGAGCTGTTTTTT.

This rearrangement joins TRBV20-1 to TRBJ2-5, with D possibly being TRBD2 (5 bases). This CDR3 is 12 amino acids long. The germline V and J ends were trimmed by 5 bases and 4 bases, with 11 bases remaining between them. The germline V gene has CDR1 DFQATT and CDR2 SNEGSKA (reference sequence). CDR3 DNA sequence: TGCAGTGCTCCCCCCGAGGGAGAGACCCAGTACTTC. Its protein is CSAPPEGETQYF.

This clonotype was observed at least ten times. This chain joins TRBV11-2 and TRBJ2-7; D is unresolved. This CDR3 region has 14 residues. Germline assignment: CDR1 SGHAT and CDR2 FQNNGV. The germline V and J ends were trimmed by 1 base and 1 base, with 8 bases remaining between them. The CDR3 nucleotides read TGTGCCAGCAGCTTAGGGGATCAGTCCTACGAGCAGTACTTC. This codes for CASSLGDQSYEQYF.

The CDR3 DNA is TGTGCCAGCAAAACGCCGATAGGAAACACCATATATTTT. Translating gives CASKTPIGNTIYF. The chain links TRBV6-1 to TRBJ1-3, with D hard to call. Looked up from germline, CDR1 is MNHNS and CDR2 is SASEGT. This CDR3 contains 13 residues. The V gene lost 7 bases and the J gene lost 4 bases, with 11 bases spanning the gap.

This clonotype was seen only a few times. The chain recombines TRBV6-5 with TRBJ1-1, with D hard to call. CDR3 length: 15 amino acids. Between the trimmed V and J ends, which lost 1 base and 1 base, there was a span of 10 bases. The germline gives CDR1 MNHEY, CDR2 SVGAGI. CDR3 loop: CASSYFRQSNTEAFF. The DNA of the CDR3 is TGTGCCAGCAGTTACTTTAGACAATCGAACACTGAAGCTTTCTTT.

CDR3 residues: CASSQPGTGGGHFYGYTF. CDR3 bases: TGCGCCAGCAGCCAACCTGGGACAGGGGGCGGCCATTTTTATGGCTACACCTTC. The rearrangement uses TRBV4-1 and TRBJ1-2; 12 nucleotides align to TRBD1. There are 18 residues in the CDR3. The V segment lost 2 bases and the J segment 5 bases; nucleotides outside the gene matches: 12. CDR1 and CDR2 (germline): MGHRA, YSYEKL.

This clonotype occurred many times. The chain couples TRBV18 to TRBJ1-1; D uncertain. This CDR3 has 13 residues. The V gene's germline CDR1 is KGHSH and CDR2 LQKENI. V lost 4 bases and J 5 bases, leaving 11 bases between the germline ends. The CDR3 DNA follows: TGTGCCAGCTCACGGTCTGAGGAAACTGAAGCTTTCTTT. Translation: CASSRSEETEAFF.

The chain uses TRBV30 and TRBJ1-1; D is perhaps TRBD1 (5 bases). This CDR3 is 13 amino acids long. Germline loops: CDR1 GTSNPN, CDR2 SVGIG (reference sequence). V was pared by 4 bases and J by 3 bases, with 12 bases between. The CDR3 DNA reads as TGTGCCTGGAAAGGGGAAAGGTACACTGAAGCTTTCTTT. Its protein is CAWKGERYTEAFF. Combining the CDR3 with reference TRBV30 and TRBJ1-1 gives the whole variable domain SQTIHQWPATLVQPVGSPLSLECTVEGTSNPNLYWYRQAAGRGLQLLFYSVGIGQISSEVPQNLSASRPQDRQFILSSKKLLLSDSGFYLCAWKGERYTEAFFGQGTRLTVV.